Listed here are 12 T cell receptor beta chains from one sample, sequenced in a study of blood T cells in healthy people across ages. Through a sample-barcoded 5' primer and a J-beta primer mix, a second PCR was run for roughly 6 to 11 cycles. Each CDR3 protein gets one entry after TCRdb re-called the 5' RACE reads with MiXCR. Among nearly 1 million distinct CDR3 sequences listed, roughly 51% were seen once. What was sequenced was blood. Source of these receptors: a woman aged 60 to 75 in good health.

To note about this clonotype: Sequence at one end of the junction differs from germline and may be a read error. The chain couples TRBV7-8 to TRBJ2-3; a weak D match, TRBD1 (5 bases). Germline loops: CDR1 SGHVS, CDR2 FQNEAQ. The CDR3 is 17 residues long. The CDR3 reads CASSLTTGRAPTETQYF. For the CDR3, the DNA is TGTGCCAGCAGCCTGACGACGGGCAGGGCACCCACAGAGACGCAGTATTTT.

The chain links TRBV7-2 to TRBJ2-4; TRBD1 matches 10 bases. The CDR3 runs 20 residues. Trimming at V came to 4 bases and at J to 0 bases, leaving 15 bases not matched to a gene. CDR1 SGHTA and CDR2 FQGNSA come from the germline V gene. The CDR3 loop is CASSSLRTGGGLIAKNIQYF. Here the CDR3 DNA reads TGTGCCAGCAGCTCCCTTCGGACAGGGGGGGGCCTTATAGCCAAAAACATTCAGTACTTC.

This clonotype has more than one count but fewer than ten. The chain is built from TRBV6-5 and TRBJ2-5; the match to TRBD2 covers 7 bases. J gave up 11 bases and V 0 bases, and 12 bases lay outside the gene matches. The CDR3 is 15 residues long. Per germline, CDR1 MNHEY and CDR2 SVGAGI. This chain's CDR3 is CASSYSTAGAWEQYF. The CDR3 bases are TGTGCCAGCAGTTACTCGACCGCGGGAGCTTGGGAGCAGTACTTC.

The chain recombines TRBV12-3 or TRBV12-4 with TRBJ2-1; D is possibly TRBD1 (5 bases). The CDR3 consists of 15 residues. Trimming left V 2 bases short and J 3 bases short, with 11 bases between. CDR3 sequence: CASSLNRQGYNEQFF. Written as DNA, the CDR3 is TGTGCCAGCAGTTTAAACAGGCAGGGCTACAATGAGCAGTTCTTC.

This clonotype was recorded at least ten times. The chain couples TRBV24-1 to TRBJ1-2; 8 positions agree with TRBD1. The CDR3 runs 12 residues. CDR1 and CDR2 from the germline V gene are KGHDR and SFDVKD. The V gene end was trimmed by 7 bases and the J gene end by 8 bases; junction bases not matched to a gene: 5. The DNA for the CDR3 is TGTGCCACCAGCGGGACAGGACGGGGCTACACCTTC. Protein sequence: CATSGTGRGYTF.

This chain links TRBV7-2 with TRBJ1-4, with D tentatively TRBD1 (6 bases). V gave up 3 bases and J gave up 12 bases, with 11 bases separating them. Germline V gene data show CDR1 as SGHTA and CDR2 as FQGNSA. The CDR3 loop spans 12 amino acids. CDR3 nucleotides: TGTGCCAGCAGCTTCACAGGGATAGAACTGTTTTTT. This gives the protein CASSFTGIELFF.

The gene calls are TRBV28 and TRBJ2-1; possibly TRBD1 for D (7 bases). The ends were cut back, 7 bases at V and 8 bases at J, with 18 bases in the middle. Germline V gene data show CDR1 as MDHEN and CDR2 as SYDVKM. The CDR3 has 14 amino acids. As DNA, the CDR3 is TGTGCCAGCAACCAGGGGGGAAATATGGATGAGCAGTTCTTC. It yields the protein CASNQGGNMDEQFF.

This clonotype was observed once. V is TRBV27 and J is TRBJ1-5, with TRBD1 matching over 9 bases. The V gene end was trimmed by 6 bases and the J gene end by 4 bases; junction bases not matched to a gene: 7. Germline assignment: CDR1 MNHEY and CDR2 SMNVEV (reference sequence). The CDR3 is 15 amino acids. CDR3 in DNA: TGTGCCAGCAGCCCAGGACAGGGGTGGAATCAGCCCCAGCATTTT. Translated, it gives CASSPGQGWNQPQHF.

CDR3 DNA: TGTGCCAGCAAGCCACAGGGGGCGAGGGCAGATACGCAGTATTTT. Amino acids: CASKPQGARADTQYF. The chain carries TRBV6-6 and TRBJ2-3; the match to TRBD1 covers 9 bases. Germline CDR1 MNHNY, CDR2 SVGAGI (reference sequence). V lost 7 bases and J lost 4; bases outside the gene matches: 9. The CDR3 has 15 residues.

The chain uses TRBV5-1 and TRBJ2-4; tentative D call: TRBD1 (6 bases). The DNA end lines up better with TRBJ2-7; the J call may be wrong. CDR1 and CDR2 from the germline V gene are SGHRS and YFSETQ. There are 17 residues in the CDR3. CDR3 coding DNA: TGCGCCAGCAGCCCGGCAATGCTGGGGGCCAAGTCTTTCGAGCAGTACTTC. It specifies CASSPAMLGAKSFEQYF.

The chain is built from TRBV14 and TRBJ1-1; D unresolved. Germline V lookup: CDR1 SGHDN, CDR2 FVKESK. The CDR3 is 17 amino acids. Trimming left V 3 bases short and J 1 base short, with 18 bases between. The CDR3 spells CASSQSNIYLTNTEAFF. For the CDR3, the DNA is TGTGCCAGCAGCCAGTCGAACATCTACTTAACGAACACTGAAGCTTTCTTT.

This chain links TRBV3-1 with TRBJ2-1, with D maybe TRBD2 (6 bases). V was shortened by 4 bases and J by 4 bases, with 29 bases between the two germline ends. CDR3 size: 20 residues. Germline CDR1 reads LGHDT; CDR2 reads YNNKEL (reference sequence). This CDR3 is CASSPSGPIWAQDLYNEQFF. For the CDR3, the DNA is TGTGCCAGCAGCCCCAGCGGGCCCATCTGGGCCCAGGACCTATACAATGAGCAGTTCTTC.